This paragraph reports one T cell receptor beta chain. This sequence may be a read error, since a much larger clone differs from it by one base. This sample includes further DNA sequences coding for the same CDR3. These data are taken from a study of metastatic and nonmetastatic thyroid tumors. This CDR3 comprises 13 residues. V lost 6 bases to trimming and J lost 4 bases, with 12 bases between them. CDR1 is SGHNT and CDR2 is YENEEA in the germline V gene. Each patient came to thyroid surgery without any prior treatment (of any kind). MiXCR reprocessed the PCR reads for TCRdb. The repertoire includes roughly 90,000 clones, about 15% of them detected once, and roughly 3.9% sits in the top ten.

The chain couples TRBV11-3 to TRBJ2-5; perhaps TRBD1 as D (5 bases). This clonotype originated in a female donor with papillary thyroid cancer or a benign thyroid nodule (not recorded which). Some clones in this sample may be carry-over from other donors' samples. The sample comprised blood. The CDR3 protein is CASSLFQGETQYF. In nucleotides, the CDR3 is TGTGCCAGCAGTTTATTCCAGGGAGAGACCCAGTACTTC.